This T cell receptor beta chain was sequenced in a study of early T cells in non-severe SARS-CoV-2 infection (dated by TCRdb to 2020 to 2022). With respect to the entire study: Because TCR sequencing relied on bulk RNA taken from unsorted whole blood, pairing of alpha and beta chains was not possible.

In the case of this clonotype: Its binding antigen is unknown. It has no much larger one-base neighbor in the sample; base qualities were not kept.

Library method: 5' RACE. TCRdb records NextSeq 500 as the sequencer. Unique molecular identifiers were attached to individual cDNA molecules in the TCR library protocol so that sequencing error and PCR bias could be corrected. Sequencing covered both TCR alpha and beta chains, and within each sample the abundances of alpha and beta sequences were tightly co-correlated. The study's own analysis went as follows. Decombinator V4 was used to annotate the V gene, J gene and CDR3 of the TCR sequences. TCRs were defined as expanded if a significant change between any two time points was detected under a Poisson model with p below 0.0001. TCR abundances were normalised to the total number of TCRs sequenced per sample and were expressed as counts per million. MAIT TCRs were defined by TRAV1-2 paired with TRAJ12, TRAJ20 or TRAJ33, and iNKT TCRs by TRAV10 paired with TRAJ18. VDJdb, accessed on 1 November 2021, was searched for TCRs annotated for CMV, EBV and SARS-CoV-2, and TCRs annotated for more than one antigen were excluded. TCRdb handled the public reads itself, with Q25 trimming in fastp and clone calling in MiXCR, and kept productive beta chains. Records with the same CDR3 protein are collapsed into one entry carrying the most frequent genes and DNA. The V and J calls were determined by TCRdb, not by the authors. Here the sample has around 80,000 distinct CDR3 sequences; approximately 14% occur a single time. The leading ten clones occupy 1.4% of the sample.

The study was a case-control design nested within a healthcare worker cohort in London, UK, with weekly nasopharyngeal swab PCR tests and blood sampling. Healthcare workers were recruited during the week of the UK lockdown, between 23 and 31 March 2020, and followed weekly for up to roughly 16 weeks. The germline V gene gives CDR1 as SGHVS and CDR2 as FQNEAQ. At the junction V is shortened by 8 bases and J by 6 bases, with 19 bases in between. The cysteine opens and the phenylalanine closes a CDR3 of 14 amino acids. The kept DNA is CDR3 alone, 42 bases in frame from the first base. What the authors observed across the whole study: Matching against VDJdb was skewed toward anti-spike CD8 responses, likely underestimated virus-specific expansions, and missed private and CD4 specificities.

The V and J genes are TRBV7-8 and TRBJ1-1, with the D gene not clear enough to name. Sequencing was done on a sample of whole blood. This receptor was taken from an adult who was a healthcare worker with PCR-confirmed SARS-CoV-2 infection or an uninfected control (not recorded which). The base sequence is TGTGCCAGCGTCCCTGGTGGGAAAAGGGCTGAAGCTTTCTTT. This sequence encodes CASVPGGKRAEAFF.